The 32 T cell receptor beta chains below all came from one sample that was sequenced in a study of blood T cell repertoires in COVID-19. Data came from immunoSEQ multiplex PCR; TCRdb stores just in-frame clones and leaves some out. The sample has roughly 200,000 clones, 87% seen once; the top ten hold 20% to 25%. The specimen was peripheral blood. These receptors were collected from a man between 60 and 75 years old with active or convalescent COVID-19.

The chain couples TRBV19 to TRBJ2-3, with 12 bases matching TRBD2. V was pared by 3 bases and J by 6 bases, with 4 bases of the junction left unmatched. Germline V gene data show CDR1 as LNHDA and CDR2 as SQIVND (reference sequence). The CDR3 runs to 15 residues. In DNA form, the CDR3 reads TGTGCCAGTAGTATCCCTAGCGGGGGGGATGATACGCAGTATTTT. Its translation is CASSIPSGGDDTQYF.

This rearrangement joins TRBV2 to TRBJ1-3; D is unresolved. Germline V gene sequence: CDR1 SNHLY, CDR2 FYNNEI. The CDR3 loop spans 15 amino acids. The V end lost 4 bases, the J end lost 0 bases, and 10 bases lay between the germline ends. The CDR3 loop is CASSVSGGSGNTIYF. The CDR3 coding sequence is TGTGCCAGCAGTGTTTCTGGAGGCTCTGGAAACACCATATATTTT.

This CDR3 reads CASSAGRFRLHF. In nucleotides, the CDR3 is TGTGCCAGCAGTGCGGGACGATTTCGCCTCCACTTT. The chain recombines TRBV27 with TRBJ1-6, with D possibly matching TRBD1 (5 bases). CDR3 length equals 12 residues. V was cut by 5 bases and J by 15 bases, with 14 bases left in between. Germline values: CDR1 MNHEY, CDR2 SMNVEV (reference sequence).

V is TRBV5-1 and J is TRBJ1-1; D possibly corresponds to TRBD1 (6 bases). With 2 bases removed from V and 7 bases from J, the gap between germline ends came to 15 bases. Germline V CDR1 and CDR2: SGHRS, YFSETQ. This CDR3 is built from 14 residues. The CDR3 loop is CASSFDRIANEAFF. CDR3 bases: TGCGCCAGCAGCTTCGACAGGATAGCGAATGAAGCTTTCTTT.

The chain uses TRBV6-1 and TRBJ1-6; D not resolved. The CDR3 runs 16 residues. Trimming shortened V by 2 bases and J by 3 bases, and 11 bases separated the two germline ends. Germline V gene sequence: CDR1 MNHNS, CDR2 SASEGT. The chain's CDR3 is CASSEPATFYNSPLHF. CDR3 nucleotides: TGTGCCAGCAGTGAACCAGCGACGTTCTATAATTCACCCCTCCACTTT.

The table lists this clone with a count of one. CDR3 bases: TGTGCCAGCAGCTTAGAGCCGGGACTCCTATGGGTAGATACGCAGTATTTT. Translation: CASSLEPGLLWVDTQYF. The rearrangement links TRBV11-2 to TRBJ2-3; TRBD2 might be the D (6 bases). The CDR3 consists of 17 residues. Trimming left V 0 bases short and J 5 bases short, with 18 bases between. CDR1 and CDR2 (germline): SGHAT, FQNNGV. The whole variable domain, remainder taken from reference TRBV11-2 and TRBJ2-3, is EAGVAQSPRYKIIEKRQSVAFWCNPISGHATLYWYQQILGQGPKLLIQFQNNGVVDDSQLPKDRFSAERLKGVDSTLKIQPAKLEDSAVYLCASSLEPGLLWVDTQYFGPGTRLTVL.

This clone was seen only once. The chain joins TRBV28 to TRBJ2-3, with 8 bases aligning to TRBD2. V trimming: 2 bases; J trimming: 7 bases; junction bases outside the gene matches: 11. From germline, CDR1 is MDHEN and CDR2 SYDVKM. The CDR3 runs to 16 residues. The CDR3 loop reads CASSLGRGGRLNTQYF. The DNA for the CDR3 is TGTGCCAGCAGTTTAGGCCGGGGGGGAAGGTTGAATACGCAGTATTTT.

The chain recombines TRBV20-1 with TRBJ2-2; D unclear. Trimming stripped 3 bases from V and 0 bases from J, with 8 bases between. The CDR3 has 14 amino acids. Germline V gene lookup returns CDR1 DFQATT and CDR2 SNEGSKA (reference sequence). CDR3 sequence (DNA): TGCAGTGCTAGTGGCAGTACGAACACCGGGGAGCTGTTTTTT. It encodes CSASGSTNTGELFF.

The chain has TRBV24-1 and TRBJ2-1; 7 bases agree with TRBD2. Unmatched junction bases numbered 11, after V lost 3 bases and J lost 10 bases. The CDR3 is 15 residues long. CDR1 is KGHDR and CDR2 is SFDVKD in the germline V gene. CDR3 nucleotide sequence: TGTGCCACCAGTGATCGCGGGGGTCCCCTCGGGGAGCAGTTCTTC. Residues: CATSDRGGPLGEQFF.

This chain uses TRBV6-6 with TRBJ1-1; D gene unclear. Trimming stripped 3 bases from V and 1 base from J, with 6 bases between. This CDR3 contains 13 residues. Germline V gene lookup returns CDR1 MNHNY and CDR2 SVGAGI (reference sequence). CDR3 region: CASSYSENTEAFF. In DNA form, the CDR3 reads TGTGCCAGCAGTTATAGTGAGAACACTGAAGCTTTCTTT.

The genes are TRBV7-8 and TRBJ2-7; 7 bases map to TRBD2. After removal of 1 base from V and 3 bases from J, the junction contained 0 bases not matched to a gene. Germline CDR1 is SGHVS and CDR2 is FQNEAQ. This CDR3 has 13 residues. CDR3 residues: CASSLGGGYEQYF. The DNA of the CDR3 is TGTGCCAGCAGCTTAGGGGGGGGCTACGAGCAGTACTTC.

The rearrangement uses TRBV7-9 and TRBJ1-2, with D hard to call. The germline V gene encodes CDR1 SEHNR and CDR2 FQNEAQ (reference sequence). The CDR3 runs to 13 residues. V was trimmed by 3 bases and J by 2 bases, leaving 7 bases between them. The CDR3 DNA follows: TGTGCCAGCAGCTTCGCGATCAACTATGGCTACACCTTC. This gives the protein CASSFAINYGYTF.

The chain employs TRBV27 and TRBJ1-1; D possibly corresponds to TRBD1 (6 bases). CDR3 length equals 15 residues. CDR1 MNHEY and CDR2 SMNVEV come from the germline V gene (reference sequence). Trimming pared 4 bases from V and 3 bases from J, leaving 15 bases between. The CDR3 nucleotides read TGTGCCAGCAGTTGGAGGTACAGGGCGGACACTGAAGCTTTCTTT. This codes for CASSWRYRADTEAFF.

The genes are TRBV6-1 and TRBJ1-6; no definite D call. Germline lookup yields CDR1 MNHNS and CDR2 SASEGT. The length of the CDR3 is 17 residues. The V end lost 3 bases, the J end lost 0 bases, and 12 bases lay between the germline ends. The CDR3: CASSDTGRSSYNSPLHF. In DNA form, the CDR3 reads TGTGCCAGCAGTGACACCGGAAGGAGCTCCTATAATTCACCCCTCCACTTT.

For the CDR3, the DNA is TGTGCCAGCAGCTTAGCTCGGCGGGGGGGCCCTGGCACAGATACGCAGTATTTT. Its translation: CASSLARRGGPGTDTQYF. This rearrangement joins TRBV7-2 to TRBJ2-3, with TRBD2 matching 9 bases. Germline lookup yields CDR1 SGHTA and CDR2 FQGNSA. Germline trimming cut 0 bases from V and 1 base from J; bases unmatched to any gene: 8. The CDR3 is 18 residues long.

This rearrangement joins TRBV7-3 to TRBJ2-6; weak D call: TRBD1 (5 bases). V lost 5 bases and J 4 bases, leaving 15 bases between the germline ends. CDR1 and CDR2 (germline): SGHTA, FQGTGA. CDR3 length: 16 residues. The CDR3 region is CASSPKTVSGANVLTF. The CDR3 bases are TGTGCCAGCAGCCCGAAGACAGTATCCGGGGCCAACGTCCTGACTTTC.

The CDR3 nucleotides read TGCAGCGTTCGGCCGGGACAGGGTGAAAAACTGTTTTTT. Translated: CSVRPGQGEKLFF. The rearrangement uses TRBV29-1 and TRBJ1-4, with 9 bases fitting TRBD1. V trimming: 5 bases; J trimming: 7 bases; junction bases outside the gene matches: 5. The germline CDR1 and CDR2 sequences are SQVTM and ANQGSEA. The CDR3 consists of 13 residues.

With regard to this clone: The sample contains more than one DNA sequence encoding this CDR3. This sequence joins TRBV30 and TRBJ1-2, with a tentative D call TRBD1 (5 bases). CDR1 is GTSNPN and CDR2 is SVGIG in the germline V gene (reference sequence). This CDR3 contains 14 residues. Trimming pared 0 bases from V and 2 bases from J, leaving 10 bases between. The CDR3 reads CAWSVHRTNYGYTF. The CDR3, as DNA: TGTGCCTGGAGTGTACACAGGACAAACTATGGCTACACCTTC.

The gene calls are TRBV6-1 and TRBJ1-1; D may be TRBD1 (5 bases). The V gene's germline CDR1 is MNHNS and CDR2 SASEGT. The V end was cut by 2 bases, the J end by 6 bases, with 16 bases between. The CDR3 has 15 amino acids. CDR3 DNA: TGTGCCAGCAGTGAAATTTTGGGGCGGAGAGCTGAAGCTTTCTTT. Translated, it gives CASSEILGRRAEAFF.

This chain connects TRBV5-8 to TRBJ2-3; a weak D match, TRBD2 (6 bases). CDR1 and CDR2 from the germline V gene are SGHTS and YDEGEE. The CDR3 is 16 amino acids. The V and J ends lost 2 bases and 0 bases respectively, with 13 bases between them. The CDR3 DNA follows: TGTGCCAGCAGCTTCGGCGGGGCTTTAAGCACAGATACGCAGTATTTT. Its protein is CASSFGGALSTDTQYF. The whole variable domain, remainder taken from reference TRBV5-8 and TRBJ2-3, is EAGVTQSPTHLIKTRGQQATLRCSPISGHTSVYWYQQALGLGLQFLLWYDEGEERNRGNFPPRFSGRQFPNYSSELNVNALELEDSALYLCASSFGGALSTDTQYFGPGTRLTVL.

The chain combines TRBV6-5 with TRBJ1-3, with TRBD1 matching over 7 bases. V trimming: 3 bases; J trimming: 8 bases; junction bases outside the gene matches: 7. Germline V gene lookup returns CDR1 MNHEY and CDR2 SVGAGI. The CDR3 contains 14 residues. CDR3 in DNA: TGTGCCAGCAGTTATGACAGGGCGACAGACACCATATATTTT. It yields the protein CASSYDRATDTIYF.

The V call is TRBV9, the J call TRBJ2-1; 9 nucleotides match TRBD2. The CDR3 spans 15 residues. The germline CDR1 and CDR2 sequences are SGDLS and YYNGEE. V lost 0 bases and J lost 7; bases outside the gene matches: 5. The CDR3 sequence: CASSVAASGENEQFF. The CDR3 DNA reads as TGTGCCAGCAGCGTAGCTGCTAGCGGGGAAAATGAGCAGTTCTTC.

The rearrangement joins TRBV3-1 (or the pseudogene TRBV3-2) to TRBJ2-5, with a possible D match to TRBD1 (6 bases). The V end lost 4 bases, the J end lost 1 base, and 16 bases lay between the germline ends. This CDR3 comprises 16 residues. CDR1 and CDR2 (germline): LGHDT, YNNKEL (reference sequence). The CDR3 region is CASSLRQAFLQETQYF. The CDR3 DNA is TGTGCCAGCAGCCTCCGACAGGCCTTTCTCCAAGAGACCCAGTACTTC.

The J gene is TRBJ1-6, the V gene TRBV6-1; 7 bases map to TRBD1. J lost 2 bases, V lost 3 bases, and 4 bases had no gene match. The CDR3 sequence is 16 residues long. Germline V gene data show CDR1 as MNHNS and CDR2 as SASEGT. The CDR3 reads CASSDIRGPYNSPLHF. Here the CDR3 DNA reads TGTGCCAGCAGTGATATTAGGGGGCCCTATAATTCACCCCTCCACTTT.

The J gene is TRBJ1-1, the V gene TRBV9; weak D call: TRBD1 (5 bases). Germline CDR1 is SGDLS and CDR2 is YYNGEE. Trimming took 3 bases from V and 12 from J, leaving 18 bases between them. The CDR3 runs to 13 residues. CDR3 sequence: CASSAQERGVTFF. The DNA for the CDR3 is TGTGCCAGCAGCGCTCAAGAAAGGGGTGTAACTTTCTTT.

The chain carries TRBV5-4 and TRBJ1-2; TRBD1 matches at 8 bases. The CDR3 consists of 15 residues. From germline, CDR1 is SGHNT and CDR2 YYREEE (reference sequence). The V gene end was trimmed by 3 bases and the J gene end by 4 bases; junction bases not matched to a gene: 8. CDR3 nucleotide sequence: TGTGCCAGCAGCTCCACCAAAACAGGGGGCTATGGCTACACCTTC. Its translation: CASSSTKTGGYGYTF.

The chain links TRBV11-2 to TRBJ2-2; D remains ambiguous. Germline CDR1 is SGHAT and CDR2 is FQNNGV. V was pared by 1 base and J by 2 bases, with 5 bases between. The CDR3 consists of 14 residues. CDR3 nucleotide sequence: TGTGCCAGCAGCTTAGGTTTAAACACCGGGGAGCTGTTTTTT. Residues: CASSLGLNTGELFF.

The CDR3 region is CASSQGQGLNNEQFF. In DNA form, the CDR3 reads TGCGCCAGCAGCCAAGGACAGGGCTTGAACAATGAGCAGTTCTTC. J is TRBJ2-1 and V is TRBV4-1, with 7 bases aligning to TRBD1. V lost 1 base and J lost 5; bases outside the gene matches: 5. Germline assignment: CDR1 MGHRA and CDR2 YSYEKL. This CDR3 has 15 amino acids.

This chain links TRBV5-1 with TRBJ1-1; D not resolved. V was pared by 0 bases and J by 2 bases, with 8 bases between. The CDR3 totals 14 residues. Germline V lookup: CDR1 SGHRS, CDR2 YFSETQ. The CDR3 loop reads CASSLGTDNTEAFF. In nucleotides, the CDR3 is TGCGCCAGCAGCTTGGGCACAGACAACACTGAAGCTTTCTTT.

This clone has only one observation. The chain carries TRBV9 and TRBJ2-1, with 9 bases aligning to TRBD1. After removal of 2 bases from V and 6 bases from J, the junction contained 9 bases not matched to a gene. CDR1 and CDR2 from the germline V gene are SGDLS and YYNGEE. The CDR3 contains 16 residues. CDR3 residues: CASSVTPGQGSNEQFF. CDR3 DNA sequence: TGTGCCAGCAGCGTTACCCCGGGACAGGGCTCCAATGAGCAGTTCTTC.

V gene TRBV15 combines with J gene TRBJ2-4, with TRBD1 matching over 9 bases. V shed 0 bases, J shed 4 bases, and the junction held 4 bases outside the gene matches. Germline values: CDR1 LNHNV, CDR2 YYDKDF (reference sequence). The CDR3 covers 16 residues. The CDR3 region is CATSREGQGRKNIQYF. CDR3 sequence (DNA): TGTGCCACCAGCAGAGAGGGACAGGGTCGAAAAAACATTCAGTACTTC.

The chain links TRBV28 to TRBJ2-7; 8 positions agree with TRBD2. Germline V gene sequence: CDR1 MDHEN, CDR2 SYDVKM. The CDR3 loop spans 13 amino acids. J gave up 4 bases and V 5 bases, and 4 bases lay outside the gene matches. The CDR3 region has the DNA TGTGCCAGCAGTCCTGGCGGGGGGTACGAGCAGTACTTC. It yields the protein CASSPGGGYEQYF.